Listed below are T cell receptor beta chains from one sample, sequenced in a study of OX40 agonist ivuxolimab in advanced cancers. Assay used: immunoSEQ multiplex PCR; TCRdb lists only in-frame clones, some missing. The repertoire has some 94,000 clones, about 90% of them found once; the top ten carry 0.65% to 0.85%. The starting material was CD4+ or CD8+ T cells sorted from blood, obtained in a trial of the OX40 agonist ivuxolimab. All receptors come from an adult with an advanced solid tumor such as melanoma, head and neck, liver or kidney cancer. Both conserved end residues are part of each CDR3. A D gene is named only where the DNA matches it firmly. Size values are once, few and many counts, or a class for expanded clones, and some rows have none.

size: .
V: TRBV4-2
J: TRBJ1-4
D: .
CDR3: CASSPSGGRGEKLFF
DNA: TGTGCCAGCAGCCCCTCGGGGGGAAGAGGTGAAAAACTGTTTTTT

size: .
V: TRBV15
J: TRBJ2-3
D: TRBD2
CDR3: CATSRDSGRGTDTQYF
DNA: TGTGCCACCAGCAGAGATAGCGGGAGGGGCACAGATACGCAGTATTTT

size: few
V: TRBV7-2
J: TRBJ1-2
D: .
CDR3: CASSSTGGYGYTF
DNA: TGTGCCAGCAGCTCGACCGGAGGGTATGGCTACACCTTC

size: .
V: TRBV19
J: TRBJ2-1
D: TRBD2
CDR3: CASGGTRYNEQFF
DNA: TGTGCCAGTGGGGGGACTAGATACAATGAGCAGTTCTTC

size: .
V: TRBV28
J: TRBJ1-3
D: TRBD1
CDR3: CASSPAGQARNTIYF
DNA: TGTGCCAGCAGTCCCGCCGGACAGGCGCGAAACACCATATATTTT

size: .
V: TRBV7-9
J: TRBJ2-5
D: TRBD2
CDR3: CASSRQTSGKETQYF
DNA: TGTGCCAGCAGCCGGCAGACTAGCGGAAAAGAGACCCAGTACTTC

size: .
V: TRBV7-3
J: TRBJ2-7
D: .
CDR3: CASSTGTNSEQYF
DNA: TGTGCCAGCAGCACCGGGACCAACTCTGAGCAGTACTTC

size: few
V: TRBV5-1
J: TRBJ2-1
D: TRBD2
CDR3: CASSSSSGRAYNEQFF
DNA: TGCGCCAGCAGCTCCTCTAGCGGGAGGGCTTACAATGAGCAGTTCTTC

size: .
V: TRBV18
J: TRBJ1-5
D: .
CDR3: CASSTEGNQPQHF
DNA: TGTGCCAGCTCAACGGAAGGGAATCAGCCCCAGCATTTT

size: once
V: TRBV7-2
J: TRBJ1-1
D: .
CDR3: CASSSGGVREAFF
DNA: TGTGCCAGCAGCTCCGGGGGGGTGCGTGAAGCTTTCTTT

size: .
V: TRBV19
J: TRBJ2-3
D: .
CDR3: CASSLSGTQYF
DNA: TGTGCCAGTAGCCTATCTGGTACGCAGTATTTT

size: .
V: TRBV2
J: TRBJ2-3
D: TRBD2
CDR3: CASSVLAGGPDTQYF
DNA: TGTGCCAGCAGTGTACTAGCGGGAGGGCCAGATACGCAGTATTTT

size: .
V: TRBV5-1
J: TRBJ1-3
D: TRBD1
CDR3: CASSPKMTGDSSGNTIYF
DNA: TGCGCCAGCAGCCCAAAAATGACAGGGGACAGCTCTGGAAACACCATATATTTT

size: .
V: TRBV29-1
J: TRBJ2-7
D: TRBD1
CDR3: CSVGQGDLHEQYF
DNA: TGCAGCGTCGGACAGGGAGATCTCCACGAGCAGTACTTC

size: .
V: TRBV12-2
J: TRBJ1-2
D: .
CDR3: CASRLALSNMGYGYTF
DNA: TGTGCAAGTCGCTTAGCGCTAAGTAACATGGGCTATGGCTACACCTTC

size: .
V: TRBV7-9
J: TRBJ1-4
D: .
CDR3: CASSFGRDEEKLFF
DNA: TGTGCCAGCAGCTTCGGCAGGGATGAAGAAAAACTGTTTTTT

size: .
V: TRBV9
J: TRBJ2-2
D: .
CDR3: CASSPSGGASTGELFF
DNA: TGTGCCAGCAGCCCTAGTGGGGGGGCAAGCACCGGGGAGCTGTTTTTT

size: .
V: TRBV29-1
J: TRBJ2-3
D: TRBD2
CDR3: CSVEETSSDTQYF
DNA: TGCAGCGTTGAAGAGACTAGCTCAGATACGCAGTATTTT

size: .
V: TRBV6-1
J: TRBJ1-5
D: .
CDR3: CASTGSNQPQHF
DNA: TGTGCCAGCACGGGAAGCAATCAGCCCCAGCATTTT

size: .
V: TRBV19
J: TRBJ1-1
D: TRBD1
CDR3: CATRDRGSRTEAFF
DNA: TGTGCCACCAGGGACAGGGGGTCAAGGACTGAAGCTTTCTTT

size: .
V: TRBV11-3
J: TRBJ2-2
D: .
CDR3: CASSLASYTGELFF
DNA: TGTGCCAGCAGCTTAGCTTCGTACACCGGGGAGCTGTTTTTT

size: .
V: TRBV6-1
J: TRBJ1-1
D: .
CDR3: CASSSQREAFF
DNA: TGTGCCAGCAGTTCCCAGAGAGAAGCTTTCTTT

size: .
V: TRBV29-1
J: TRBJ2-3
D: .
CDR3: CSVVVSTDTQYF
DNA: TGCAGCGTTGTAGTAAGCACAGATACGCAGTATTTT

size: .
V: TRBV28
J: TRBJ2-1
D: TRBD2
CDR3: CASSFWGTSGSIHEQFF
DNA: TGTGCCAGCAGTTTCTGGGGGACTAGCGGGAGTATCCATGAGCAGTTCTTC

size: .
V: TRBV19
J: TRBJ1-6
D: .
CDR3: CASSIITANSPLHF
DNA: TGTGCCAGTAGTATTATTACAGCTAATTCACCCCTCCACTTT

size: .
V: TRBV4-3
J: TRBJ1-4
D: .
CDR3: CASSQDRQPSNEKLFF
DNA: TGCGCCAGCAGCCAAGATAGACAGCCTTCTAATGAAAAACTGTTTTTT

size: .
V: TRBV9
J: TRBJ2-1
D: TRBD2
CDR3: CASSVDLAASYNEQFF
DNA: TGTGCCAGCAGCGTAGACCTAGCGGCTTCCTACAATGAGCAGTTCTTC

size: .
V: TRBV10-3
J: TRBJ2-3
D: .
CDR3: CAISALNTDTQYF
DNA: TGTGCCATCAGCGCCCTTAACACAGATACGCAGTATTTT

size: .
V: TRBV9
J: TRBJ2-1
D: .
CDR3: CASSAEQGNDEQFF
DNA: TGTGCCAGCAGCGCTGAGCAGGGTAACGATGAGCAGTTCTTC

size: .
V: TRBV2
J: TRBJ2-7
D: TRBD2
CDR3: CASEGGGLAASYEQYF
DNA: TGTGCCAGCGAGGGAGGGGGACTAGCGGCTTCCTACGAGCAGTACTTC

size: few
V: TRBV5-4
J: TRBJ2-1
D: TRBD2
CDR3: CASRTSGKYNEQFF
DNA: TGTGCCAGCAGGACTAGCGGGAAATACAATGAGCAGTTCTTC

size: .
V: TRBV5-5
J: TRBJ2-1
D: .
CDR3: CASSLAPGGANYNEQFF
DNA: TGTGCCAGCAGCTTGGCCCCCGGCGGGGCTAATTACAATGAGCAGTTCTTC

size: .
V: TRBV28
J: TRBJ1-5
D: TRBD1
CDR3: CASSVTGAGQPQHF
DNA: TGTGCCAGCAGCGTAACAGGGGCGGGTCAGCCCCAGCATTTT

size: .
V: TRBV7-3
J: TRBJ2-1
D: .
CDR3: CASSLERASVNEQFF
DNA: TGTGCCAGCAGCCTCGAGCGGGCGAGTGTCAATGAGCAGTTCTTC

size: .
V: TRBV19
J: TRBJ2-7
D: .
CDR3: CASSIDNSRQIYEQYF
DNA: TGTGCCAGTAGTATAGATAATAGCAGACAGATCTACGAGCAGTACTTC

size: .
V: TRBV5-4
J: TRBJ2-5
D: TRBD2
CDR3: CASSLSSGRAQETQYF
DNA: TGTGCCAGCAGCTTGTCTAGCGGGAGGGCCCAAGAGACCCAGTACTTC

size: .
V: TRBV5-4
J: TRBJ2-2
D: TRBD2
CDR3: CASSSQLLTSGSAGELFF
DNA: TGTGCCAGCAGCTCGCAGCTGTTGACTAGCGGGAGTGCCGGGGAGCTGTTTTTT

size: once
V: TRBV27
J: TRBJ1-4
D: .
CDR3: CASSFFTGEKLFF
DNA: TGTGCCAGCAGTTTTTTTACAGGTGAAAAACTGTTTTTT

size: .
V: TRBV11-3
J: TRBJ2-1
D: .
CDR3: CASSFQGSSYNEQFF
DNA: TGTGCCAGCAGCTTCCAGGGGAGCTCCTACAATGAGCAGTTCTTC

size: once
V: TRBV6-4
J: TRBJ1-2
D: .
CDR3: CASSPGLGFNYGYTF
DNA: TGTGCCAGCAGCCCGGGTCTGGGCTTTAACTATGGCTACACCTTC

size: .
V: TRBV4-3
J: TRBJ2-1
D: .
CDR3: CASSQDKDVGEQFF
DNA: TGCGCCAGCAGCCAAGATAAGGACGTTGGTGAGCAGTTCTTC

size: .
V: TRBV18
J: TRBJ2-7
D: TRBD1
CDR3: CASSPSGQAREQYF
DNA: TGTGCCAGCTCACCTTCGGGACAGGCTCGTGAGCAGTACTTC

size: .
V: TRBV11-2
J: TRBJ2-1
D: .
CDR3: CASSSSTGQLFF
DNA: TGTGCCAGCAGCTCCTCCACAGGGCAGCTGTTCTTC

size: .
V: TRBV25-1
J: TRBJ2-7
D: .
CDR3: CASSDQGRDEQYF
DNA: TGTGCCAGCAGTGACCAGGGCAGAGACGAGCAGTACTTC

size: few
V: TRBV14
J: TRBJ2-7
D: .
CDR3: CASSWGAYEQYF
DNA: TGTGCCAGCAGTTGGGGGGCCTACGAGCAGTACTTC

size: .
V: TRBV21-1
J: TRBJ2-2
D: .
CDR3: CASSKRDKNTGELFF
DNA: TGTGCCAGCAGCAAAAGAGACAAGAACACCGGGGAGCTGTTTTTT

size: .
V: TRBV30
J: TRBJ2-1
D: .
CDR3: CAWSRGGGSYNEQFF
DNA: TGTGCCTGGAGTAGAGGGGGAGGGTCCTACAATGAGCAGTTCTTC